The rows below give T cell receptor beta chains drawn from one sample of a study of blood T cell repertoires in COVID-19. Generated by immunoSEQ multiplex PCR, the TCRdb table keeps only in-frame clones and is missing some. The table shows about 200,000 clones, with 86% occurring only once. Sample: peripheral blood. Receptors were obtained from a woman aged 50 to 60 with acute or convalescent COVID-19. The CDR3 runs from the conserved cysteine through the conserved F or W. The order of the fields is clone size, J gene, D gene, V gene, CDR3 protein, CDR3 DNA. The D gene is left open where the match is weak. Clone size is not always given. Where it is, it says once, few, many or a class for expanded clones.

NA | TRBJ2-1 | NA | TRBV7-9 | CASSLVTALDEQFF | TGTGCCAGCAGCTTAGTAACTGCCTTGGATGAGCAGTTCTTC
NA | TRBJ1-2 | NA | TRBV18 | CASSPRTEPSNYGYTF | TGTGCCAGCTCCCCTCGGACTGAACCCTCTAACTATGGCTACACCTTC
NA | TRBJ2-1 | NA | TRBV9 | CASSVGNRENEQFF | TGTGCCAGCAGCGTAGGAAATAGAGAAAATGAGCAGTTCTTC
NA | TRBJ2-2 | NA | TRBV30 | CAWSREANTGELFF | TGTGCCTGGAGTAGGGAGGCGAACACCGGGGAGCTGTTTTTT
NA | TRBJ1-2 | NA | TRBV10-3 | CAISDSVSSAF | TGTGCCATCAGTGATTCGGTCAGTAGCGCCTTC
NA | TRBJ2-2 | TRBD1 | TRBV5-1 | CASSAGQGSTGELFF | TGCGCCAGCAGCGCTGGACAGGGATCCACCGGGGAGCTGTTTTTT
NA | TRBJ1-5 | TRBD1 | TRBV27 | CASSDRTGGDQPQHF | TGTGCCAGCAGTGACCGGACAGGGGGCGATCAGCCCCAGCATTTT
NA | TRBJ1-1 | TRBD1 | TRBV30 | CAWSVLDRGNTEAFF | TGTGCCTGGAGTGTACTGGACAGGGGGAACACTGAAGCTTTCTTT
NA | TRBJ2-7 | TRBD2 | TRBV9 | CASSVALATYEQYF | TGTGCCAGCAGCGTTGCACTAGCGACCTACGAGCAGTACTTC
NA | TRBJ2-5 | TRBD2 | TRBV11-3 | CASSRDCGRGRFRSQYF | TGTGCCAGCAGCCGTGACTGCGGGAGGGGCCGGTTCCGGTCCCAGTACTTC
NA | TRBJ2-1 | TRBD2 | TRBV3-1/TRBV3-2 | CASSQIPREDRYNEQFF | TGTGCCAGCAGCCAGATTCCTCGGGAGGATCGATACAATGAGCAGTTCTTC
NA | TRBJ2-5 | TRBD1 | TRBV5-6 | CASTLPGQGLRETQYF | TGTGCCAGCACCCTCCCGGGACAGGGGCTTAGAGAGACCCAGTACTTC
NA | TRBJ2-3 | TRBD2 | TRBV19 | CASSIRSGGLGDTQYF | TGTGCCAGTAGTATAAGAAGCGGGGGGCTCGGAGATACGCAGTATTTT
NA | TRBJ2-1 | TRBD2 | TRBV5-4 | CASSLPRLAGGIYNEQFF | TGTGCCAGCAGCTTGCCTCGACTAGCGGGGGGGATTTACAATGAGCAGTTCTTC
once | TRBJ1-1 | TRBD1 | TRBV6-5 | CASSPGGLNTEAFF | TGTGCCAGCAGCCCAGGGGGATTGAACACTGAAGCTTTCTTT
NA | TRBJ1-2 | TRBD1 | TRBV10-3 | CAISDIDRGGYTF | TGTGCCATCAGTGACATCGACAGGGGTGGCTACACCTTC
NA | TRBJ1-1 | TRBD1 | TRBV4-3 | CASSRTGVNTEAFF | TGCGCCAGCAGCCGAACAGGGGTCAACACTGAAGCTTTCTTT
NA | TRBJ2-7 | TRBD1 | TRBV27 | CASSSNRGFNEQYF | TGTGCCAGCAGTTCGAACAGGGGGTTCAACGAGCAGTACTTC
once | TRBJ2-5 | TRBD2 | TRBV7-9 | CASSGLAGPLETQYF | TGTGCCAGCAGCGGACTAGCGGGGCCGTTAGAGACCCAGTACTTC
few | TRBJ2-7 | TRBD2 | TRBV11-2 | CASSEGLAGVEQYF | TGTGCCAGCAGCGAGGGACTAGCGGGAGTCGAGCAGTACTTC
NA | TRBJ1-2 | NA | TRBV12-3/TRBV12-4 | CASSPVPHGYTF | TGTGCCAGCAGTCCGGTCCCCCATGGCTACACCTTC
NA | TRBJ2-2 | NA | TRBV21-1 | CASSKVIRMAGGELFF | TGTGCCAGCAGCAAAGTGATAAGGATGGCGGGTGGGGAGCTGTTTTTT
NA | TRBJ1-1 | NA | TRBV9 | CASSHGPGDTEAFF | TGTGCCAGCAGCCACGGGCCGGGGGATACTGAAGCTTTCTTT
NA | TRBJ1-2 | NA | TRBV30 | CAWPNGVGTIYGYTF | TGTGCCTGGCCGAATGGAGTGGGTACAATTTATGGCTACACCTTC
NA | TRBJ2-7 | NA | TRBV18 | CASSLSGVPYEQYF | TGTGCCAGCTCACTTTCAGGGGTCCCCTACGAGCAGTACTTC
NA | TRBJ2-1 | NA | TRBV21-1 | CASRGRTSDEHNEQFF | TGTGCCAGCAGAGGCAGGACTAGCGACGAACACAATGAGCAGTTCTTC
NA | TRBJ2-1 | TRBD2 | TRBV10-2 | CASRLAGNNEQFF | TGCGCCAGCAGACTAGCGGGAAACAATGAGCAGTTCTTC
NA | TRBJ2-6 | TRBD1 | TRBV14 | CASSPRTGRDPFF | TGTGCCAGCAGCCCCCGGACAGGGAGAGACCCATTTTTC
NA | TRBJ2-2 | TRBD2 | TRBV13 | CASRGLAGGPGTGELFF | TGTGCCAGCCGGGGACTAGCGGGAGGGCCGGGCACCGGGGAGCTGTTTTTT
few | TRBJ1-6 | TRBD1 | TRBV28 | CASSIGQGGSPLHF | TGTGCCAGCAGTATCGGACAGGGTGGCTCACCCCTCCACTTT
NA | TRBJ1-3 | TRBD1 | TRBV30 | CAWTWDRSSGNTIYF | TGTGCCTGGACATGGGACAGGAGCTCTGGAAACACCATATATTTT
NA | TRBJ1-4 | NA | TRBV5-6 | CASSLSTGMGKLFF | TGTGCCAGCAGCTTGAGTACAGGGATGGGAAAACTGTTTTTT
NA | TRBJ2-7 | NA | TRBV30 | CAWNRQAGYEQYF | TGTGCCTGGAACCGACAGGCTGGCTACGAGCAGTACTTC
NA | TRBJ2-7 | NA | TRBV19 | CASSPAGPSYEQYF | TGTGCCAGTAGTCCGGCAGGGCCATCCTACGAGCAGTACTTC
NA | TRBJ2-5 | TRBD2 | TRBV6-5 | CASSIAGGTETQYF | TGTGCCAGCAGTATAGCGGGGGGAACAGAGACCCAGTACTTC
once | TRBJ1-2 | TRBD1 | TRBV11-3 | CASSPGQGWNYGYTF | TGTGCCAGCAGCCCGGGACAGGGCTGGAACTATGGCTACACCTTC
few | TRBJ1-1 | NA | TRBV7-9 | CASSFVPYSQYTEAFF | TGTGCCAGCAGCTTTGTCCCGTATTCGCAGTACACTGAAGCTTTCTTT
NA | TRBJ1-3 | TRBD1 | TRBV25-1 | CARHRDRGSCGNTIYF | TGTGCCAGGCACCGGGACAGGGGTAGTTGTGGAAACACCATATATTTT
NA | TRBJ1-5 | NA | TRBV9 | CASSAIPERSYSNQPQHF | TGTGCCAGTAGCGCAATACCCGAAAGGAGCTATAGCAATCAGCCCCAGCATTTT
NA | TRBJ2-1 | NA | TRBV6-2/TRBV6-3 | CASSYWGDPAPFF | TGTGCCAGCAGTTACTGGGGGGACCCCGCCCCGTTCTTC
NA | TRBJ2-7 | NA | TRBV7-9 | CASSLDSYSEQYF | TGTGCCAGCAGCTTAGACAGCTACAGCGAGCAGTACTTC
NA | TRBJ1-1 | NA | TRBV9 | CASSVGTGGPEAFF | TGTGCCAGCAGCGTAGGCACGGGGGGCCCTGAAGCTTTCTTT
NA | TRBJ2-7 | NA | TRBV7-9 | CASSTGRAGAEAQYF | TGTGCCAGCAGCACAGGCCGGGCGGGGGCGGAGGCGCAGTACTTC
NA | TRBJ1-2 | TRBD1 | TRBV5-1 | CASSSRTGGYGYTF | TGCGCCAGCAGCTCGCGGACAGGGGGCTATGGCTACACCTTC
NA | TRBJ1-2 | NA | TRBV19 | CASSINRPPHYGYTF | TGTGCCAGTAGTATAAACAGGCCCCCCCACTATGGCTACACCTTC
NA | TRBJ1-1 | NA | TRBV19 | CVSSGDLTGFVTEAFF | TGTGTCAGTAGTGGGGATTTAACAGGGTTCGTCACTGAAGCTTTCTTT
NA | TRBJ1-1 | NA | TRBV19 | CASSPQQGSETEAFF | TGTGCCAGTAGTCCTCAACAGGGATCGGAGACTGAAGCTTTCTTT
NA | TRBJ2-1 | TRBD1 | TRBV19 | CASSIIGQGVSEQFF | TGTGCCAGTAGTATAATCGGACAGGGGGTAAGTGAGCAGTTCTTC
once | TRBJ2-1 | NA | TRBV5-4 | CASSWGTSPGSYNEQFF | TGTGCCAGCAGCTGGGGGACTTCTCCCGGGTCCTACAATGAGCAGTTCTTC
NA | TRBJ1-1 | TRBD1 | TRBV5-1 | CASSLGDRGNTEAFF | TGCGCCAGCAGCCTTGGGGACAGGGGGAACACTGAAGCTTTCTTT
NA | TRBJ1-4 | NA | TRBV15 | CATSRARSGGRGEKLFF | TGTGCCACCAGCAGAGCTCGATCGGGGGGCAGGGGTGAAAAACTGTTTTTT
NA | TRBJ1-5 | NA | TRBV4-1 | CASSHAPDSLEAQAQHF | TGCGCCAGCAGCCATGCCCCGGACAGCCTAGAAGCTCAGGCCCAGCATTTT
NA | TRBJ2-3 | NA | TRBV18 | CASSPRGKDTQYF | TGTGCCAGCTCACCTCGGGGAAAAGATACGCAGTATTTT